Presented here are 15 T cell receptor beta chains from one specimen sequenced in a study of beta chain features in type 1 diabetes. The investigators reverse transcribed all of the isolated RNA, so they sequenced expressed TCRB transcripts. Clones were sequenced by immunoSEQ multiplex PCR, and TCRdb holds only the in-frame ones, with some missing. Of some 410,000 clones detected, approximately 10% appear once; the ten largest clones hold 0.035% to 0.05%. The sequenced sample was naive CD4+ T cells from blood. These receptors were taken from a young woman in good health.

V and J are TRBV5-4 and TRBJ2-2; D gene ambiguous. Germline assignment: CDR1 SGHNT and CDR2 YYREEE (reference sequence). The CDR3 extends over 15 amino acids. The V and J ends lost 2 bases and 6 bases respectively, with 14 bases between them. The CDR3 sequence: CASSFRPPGSGELFF. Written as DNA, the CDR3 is TGTGCCAGCAGCTTTCGGCCCCCCGGATCCGGGGAGCTGTTTTTT. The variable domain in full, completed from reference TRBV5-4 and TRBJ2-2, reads ETGVTQSPTHLIKTRGQQVTLRCSSQSGHNTVSWYQQALGQGPQFIFQYYREEENGRGNFPPRFSGLQFPNYSSELNVNALELDDSALYLCASSFRPPGSGELFFGEGSRLTVL.

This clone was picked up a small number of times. The CDR3 sequence is CASSQDRAALYGYTF. In DNA, the CDR3 is TGTGCCAGCTCTCAGGACCGCGCGGCGCTCTATGGCTACACCTTC. This chain joins TRBV18 and TRBJ1-2, with D hard to call. Trimming removed 6 bases from V and 4 bases from J, with 18 bases in between. The CDR3 sequence is 15 residues long. Germline CDR1 is KGHSH and CDR2 is LQKENI.

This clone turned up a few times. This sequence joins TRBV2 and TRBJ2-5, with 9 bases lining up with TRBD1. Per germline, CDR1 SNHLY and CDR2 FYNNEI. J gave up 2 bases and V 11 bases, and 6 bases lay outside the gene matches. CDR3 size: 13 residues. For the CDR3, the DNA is TGTGCCGTACAGGGGGCGAGGCAAGAGACCCAGTACTTC. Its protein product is CAVQGARQETQYF.

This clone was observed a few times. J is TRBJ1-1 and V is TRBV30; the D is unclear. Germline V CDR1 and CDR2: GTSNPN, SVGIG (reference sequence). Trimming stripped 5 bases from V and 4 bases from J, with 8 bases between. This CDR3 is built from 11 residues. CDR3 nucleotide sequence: TGTGCCTGGGGGAAGGGCACTGAAGCTTTCTTT. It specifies CAWGKGTEAFF. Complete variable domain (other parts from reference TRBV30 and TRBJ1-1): SQTIHQWPATLVQPVGSPLSLECTVEGTSNPNLYWYRQAAGRGLQLLFYSVGIGQISSEVPQNLSASRPQDRQFILSSKKLLLSDSGFYLCAWGKGTEAFFGQGTRLTVV.

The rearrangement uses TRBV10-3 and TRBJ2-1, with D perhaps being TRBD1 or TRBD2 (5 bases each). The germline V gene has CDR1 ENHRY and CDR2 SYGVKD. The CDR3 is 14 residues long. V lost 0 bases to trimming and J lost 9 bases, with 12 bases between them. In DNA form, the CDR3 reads TGTGCCATCAGTGAGTCGGCAGGGACGGTTGAGCAGTTCTTC. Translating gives CAISESAGTVEQFF.

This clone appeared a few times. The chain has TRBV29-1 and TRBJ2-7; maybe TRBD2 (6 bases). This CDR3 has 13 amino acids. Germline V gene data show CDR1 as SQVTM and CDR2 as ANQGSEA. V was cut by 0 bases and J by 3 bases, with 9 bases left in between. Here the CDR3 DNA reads TGCAGCGTTGAAGATGGGGGGTACTACGAGCAGTACTTC. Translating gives CSVEDGGYYEQYF.

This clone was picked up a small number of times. The CDR3 DNA sequence: TGCGCCAGCAGCCCGGAAGGGTCATCCCCGTACGGGACCCAGTACTTC. Translation: CASSPEGSSPYGTQYF. The rearrangement links TRBV5-1 to TRBJ2-5; D not certain. The length of the CDR3 is 16 residues. Germline CDR1 and CDR2: SGHRS and YFSETQ. Deletions cut 4 bases from V and 7 bases from J, with 23 bases between. Complete variable domain (other parts from reference TRBV5-1 and TRBJ2-5): KAGVTQTPRYLIKTRGQQVTLSCSPISGHRSVSWYQQTPGQGLQFLFEYFSETQRNKGNFPGRFSGRQFSNSRSEMNVSTLELGDSALYLCASSPEGSSPYGTQYFGPGTRLLVL.

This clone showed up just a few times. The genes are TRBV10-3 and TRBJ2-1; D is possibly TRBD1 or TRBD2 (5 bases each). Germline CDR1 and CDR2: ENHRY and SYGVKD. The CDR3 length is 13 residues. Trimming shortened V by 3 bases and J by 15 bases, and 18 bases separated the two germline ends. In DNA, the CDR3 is TGTGCCATCAGTGACGACGGGACCGGCAAACTGTTCTTC. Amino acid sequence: CAISDDGTGKLFF.

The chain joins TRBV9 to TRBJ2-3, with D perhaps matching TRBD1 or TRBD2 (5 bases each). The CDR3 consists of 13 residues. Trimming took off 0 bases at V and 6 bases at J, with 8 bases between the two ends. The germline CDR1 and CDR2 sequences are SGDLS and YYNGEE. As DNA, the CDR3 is TGTGCCAGCAGCGTAGCTTGGGACGATACGCAGTATTTT. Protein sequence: CASSVAWDDTQYF.

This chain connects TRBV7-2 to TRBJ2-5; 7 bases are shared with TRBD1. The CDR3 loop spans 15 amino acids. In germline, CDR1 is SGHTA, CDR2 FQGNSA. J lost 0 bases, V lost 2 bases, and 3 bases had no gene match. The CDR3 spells CASSLFGTDQETQYF. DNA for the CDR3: TGTGCCAGCAGCTTATTTGGGACAGACCAAGAGACCCAGTACTTC.

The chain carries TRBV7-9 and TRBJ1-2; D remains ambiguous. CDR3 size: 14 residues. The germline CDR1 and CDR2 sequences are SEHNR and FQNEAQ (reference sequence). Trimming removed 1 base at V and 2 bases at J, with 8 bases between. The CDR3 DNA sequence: TGTGCCAGCAGCTTAGTTGGCAGCAACTATGGCTACACCTTC. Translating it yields CASSLVGSNYGYTF.

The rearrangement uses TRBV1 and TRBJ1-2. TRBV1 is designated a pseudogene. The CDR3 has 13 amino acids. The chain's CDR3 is CTSSQGGGYGYTF. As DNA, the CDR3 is TGCACCAGCAGCCAAGGGGGTGGCTATGGCTACACCTTC.

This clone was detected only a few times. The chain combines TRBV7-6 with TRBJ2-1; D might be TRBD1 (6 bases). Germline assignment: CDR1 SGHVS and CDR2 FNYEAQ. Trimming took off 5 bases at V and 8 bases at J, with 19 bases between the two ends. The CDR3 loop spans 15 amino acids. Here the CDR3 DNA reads TGTGCCAGCAGCGAAAACAGGGTCTTCCAAGATGAGCAGTTCTTC. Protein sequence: CASSENRVFQDEQFF.

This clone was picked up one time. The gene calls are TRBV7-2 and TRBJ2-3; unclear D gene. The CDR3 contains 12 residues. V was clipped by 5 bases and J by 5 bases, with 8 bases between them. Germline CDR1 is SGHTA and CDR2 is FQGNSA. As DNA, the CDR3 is TGTGCCAGCAGCACGACCCGAGATACGCAGTATTTT. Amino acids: CASSTTRDTQYF.

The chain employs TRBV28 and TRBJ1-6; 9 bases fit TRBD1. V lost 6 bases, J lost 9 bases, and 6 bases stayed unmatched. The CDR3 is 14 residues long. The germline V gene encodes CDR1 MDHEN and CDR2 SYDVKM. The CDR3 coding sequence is TGTGCCAGCAGATCCGGGACAGGGATTTCACCCCTCCACTTT. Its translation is CASRSGTGISPLHF.